The entry below describes one TCR beta chain. As yet, its antigen is unknown. The sample belongs to a study of CD8 T cells in ankylosing spondylitis. Study results and limitations: Made up of roughly 8 highly homologous variants, a TCR beta motif appeared characteristic of ankylosing spondylitis blood.

One entry per CDR3 protein, called by TCRdb with MiXCR from the 5' RACE reads. The sample lists some 37,000 distinct CDR3 sequences, approximately 11% occurring once. The CDR3 runs to 15 residues. Germline CDR1 reads SGDLS; CDR2 reads YYNGEE. Trimming took off 4 bases at V and 5 bases at J, with 19 bases between the two ends. The receptor's source is a male donor with ankylosing spondylitis. This chain connects TRBV9 to TRBJ2-7, with a possible D match to TRBD1 (5 bases). The sequencing input was synovial fluid, either unsorted or a sorted T cell fraction (not recorded which). The CDR3: CASSLTGQPTHEQYF. CDR3 sequence (DNA): TGTGCCAGCAGCCTCACAGGACAACCTACCCACGAGCAGTACTTC.